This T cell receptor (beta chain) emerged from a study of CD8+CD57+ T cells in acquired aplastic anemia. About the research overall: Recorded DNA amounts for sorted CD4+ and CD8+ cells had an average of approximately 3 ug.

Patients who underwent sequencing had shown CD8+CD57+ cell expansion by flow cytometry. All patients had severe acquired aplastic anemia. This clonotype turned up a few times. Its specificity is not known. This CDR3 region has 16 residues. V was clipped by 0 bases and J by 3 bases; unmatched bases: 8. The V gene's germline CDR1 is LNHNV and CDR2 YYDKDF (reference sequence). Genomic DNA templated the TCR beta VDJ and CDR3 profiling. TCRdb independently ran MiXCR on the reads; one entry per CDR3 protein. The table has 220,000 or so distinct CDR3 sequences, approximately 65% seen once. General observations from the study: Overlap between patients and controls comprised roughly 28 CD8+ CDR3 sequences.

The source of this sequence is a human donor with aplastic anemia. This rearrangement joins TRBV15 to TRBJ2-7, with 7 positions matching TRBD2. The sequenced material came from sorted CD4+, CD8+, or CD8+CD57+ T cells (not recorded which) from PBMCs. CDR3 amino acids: CATSREGGSQGYEQYF. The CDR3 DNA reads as TGTGCCACCAGCAGAGAGGGGGGGTCTCAGGGCTACGAGCAGTACTTC. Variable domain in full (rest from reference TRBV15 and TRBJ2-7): DAMVIQNPRYQVTQFGKPVTLSCSQTLNHNVMYWYQQKSSQAPKLLFHYYDKDFNNEADTPDNFQSRRPNTSFCFLDIRSPGLGDTAMYLCATSREGGSQGYEQYFGPGTRLTVT.